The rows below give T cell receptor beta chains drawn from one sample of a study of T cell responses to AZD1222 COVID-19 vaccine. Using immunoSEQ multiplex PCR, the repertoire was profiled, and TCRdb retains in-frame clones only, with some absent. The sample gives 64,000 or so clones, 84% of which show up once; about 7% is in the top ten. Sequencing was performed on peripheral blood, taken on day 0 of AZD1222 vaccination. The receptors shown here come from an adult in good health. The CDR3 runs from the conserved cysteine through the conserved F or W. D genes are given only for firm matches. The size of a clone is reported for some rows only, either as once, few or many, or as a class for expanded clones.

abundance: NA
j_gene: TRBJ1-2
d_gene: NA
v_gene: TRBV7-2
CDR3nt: TGTGCCAGCAGCTTAGCGAGCGGGGTGGACTATGGCTACACCTTC
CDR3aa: CASSLASGVDYGYTF

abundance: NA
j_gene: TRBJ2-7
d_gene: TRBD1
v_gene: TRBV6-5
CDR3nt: TGTGCCAGCAGTTACGACAGGGGGCAGGGTGGGCAGTACTTC
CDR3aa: CASSYDRGQGGQYF

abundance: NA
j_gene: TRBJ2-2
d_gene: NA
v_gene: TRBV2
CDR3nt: TGTGCCAGCAGTGATTTGTATACCGGGGAGCTGTTTTTT
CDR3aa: CASSDLYTGELFF

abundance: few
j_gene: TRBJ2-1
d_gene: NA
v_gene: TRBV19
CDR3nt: TGTGCCAGTGGAGTGTTCGGGGCAGCCTACAATGAGCAGTTCTTC
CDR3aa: CASGVFGAAYNEQFF

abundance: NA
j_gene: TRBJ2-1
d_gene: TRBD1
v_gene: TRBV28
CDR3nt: TGTGCCAGCAGTCACCGACAGGGGGCTGAGCAGTTCTTC
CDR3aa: CASSHRQGAEQFF

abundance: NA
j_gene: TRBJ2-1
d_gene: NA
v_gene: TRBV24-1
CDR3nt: TGTGCCACCAGGGAGGTAGGGGGGCTCGGTGAGCAGTTCTTC
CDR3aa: CATREVGGLGEQFF

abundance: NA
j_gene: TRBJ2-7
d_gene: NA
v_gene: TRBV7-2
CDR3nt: TGTGCCAGCAGCTTAGCGCTAGCTCAGGGATATTCCTACGAGCAGTACTTC
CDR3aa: CASSLALAQGYSYEQYF

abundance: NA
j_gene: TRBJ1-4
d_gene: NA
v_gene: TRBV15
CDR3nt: TGTGCCACCAGCAGAGTTTCAGGGACGGGTGAAAAACTGTTTTTT
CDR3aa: CATSRVSGTGEKLFF

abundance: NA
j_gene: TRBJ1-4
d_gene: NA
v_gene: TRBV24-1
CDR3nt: TGTGCCACCAGTGATGCCGGGGCGGAGAAGGAAAAACTGTTTTTT
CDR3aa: CATSDAGAEKEKLFF

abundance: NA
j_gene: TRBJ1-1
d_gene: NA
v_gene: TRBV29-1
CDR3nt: TGCAGCGTTGGCCCCGGGTGGGCCATGAACACTGAAGCTTTCTTT
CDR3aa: CSVGPGWAMNTEAFF

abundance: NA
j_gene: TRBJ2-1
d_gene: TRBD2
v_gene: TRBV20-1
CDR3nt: TGCAGTGCCAGTAGCGGGTTCAACAATGAGCAGTTCTTC
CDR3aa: CSASSGFNNEQFF